The 11 T cell receptor beta chains below all came from one sample that was sequenced in a study of T cells in Graves' hyperthyroidism and ophthalmopathy. Researchers took RNA transcripts and amplified the TCR beta CDR3 regions from them. Researchers ran a first-round RT-PCR on the TCR CDR3 using the HTBI primer set. Via MiXCR, TCRdb re-called the multiplex PCR reads, giving one row per CDR3 protein. The table shows about 620,000 distinct CDR3 sequences, with roughly 17% occurring only once. What was sequenced was blood. These receptors came from a woman under 40 with Graves' hyperthyroidism.

The chain uses TRBV20-1 and TRBJ2-7; 9 nucleotides align to TRBD2. The CDR3 sequence is 13 residues long. CDR1 and CDR2 (germline): DFQATT, SNEGSKA (reference sequence). J lost 3 bases, V lost 2 bases, and 2 bases had no gene match. The CDR3, as DNA: TGCAGTGCTAGACTAGCGGGGATCTACGAGCAGTACTTC. It encodes CSARLAGIYEQYF.

This clonotype was picked up a small number of times. This chain links TRBV9 with TRBJ2-1; D gene unclear. There are 11 residues in the CDR3. V lost 3 bases and J lost 11, with 9 bases in between. Per germline, CDR1 SGDLS and CDR2 YYNGEE. The CDR3 DNA is TGTGCCAGCAGCGCCTACACAAAGCAGTTCTTC. As protein: CASSAYTKQFF.

This clonotype showed up just a few times. The chain couples TRBV28 to TRBJ1-3; no firm D call. Trimming stripped 3 bases from V and 0 bases from J, with 12 bases between. CDR3 size: 16 residues. The V gene's germline CDR1 is MDHEN and CDR2 SYDVKM. CDR3 region: CASSFLGKGSGNTIYF. The CDR3 bases are TGTGCCAGCAGTTTCTTGGGGAAGGGCTCTGGAAACACCATATATTTT.

V and J are TRBV2 and TRBJ2-3; 14 bases line up with TRBD2. Looked up from germline, CDR1 is SNHLY and CDR2 is FYNNEI. V shed 9 bases and J 2 bases; nucleotides not matched to a gene: 7. This CDR3 has 16 amino acids. The CDR3 loop reads CASKLGLAGDTDTQYF. CDR3 DNA sequence: TGTGCCAGTAAACTGGGACTAGCGGGAGACACAGATACGCAGTATTTT. Based on the CDR3 plus reference TRBV2 and TRBJ2-3, the full variable domain is EPEVTQTPSHQVTQMGQEVILRCVPISNHLYFYWYRQILGQKVEFLVSFYNNEISEKSEIFDDQFSVERPDGSNFTLKIRSTKLEDSAMYFCASKLGLAGDTDTQYFGPGTRLTVL.

The chain joins TRBV29-1 to TRBJ2-1; TRBD2 agrees at 8 bases. V lost 4 bases, J lost 3 bases, and 5 bases stayed unmatched. CDR1 is SQVTM and CDR2 is ANQGSEA in the germline V gene. The CDR3 contains 14 residues. CDR3 in DNA: TGCAGCGTTGGGGGACTAGGTCTCTACAATGAGCAGTTCTTC. This gives the protein CSVGGLGLYNEQFF.

This clonotype showed up many times. The chain recombines TRBV6-5 with TRBJ2-2; D assignment may be TRBD1 or TRBD2 (5 bases each). Germline V CDR1 and CDR2: MNHEY, SVGAGI. The length of the CDR3 is 17 residues. V lost 2 bases and J lost 5, with 18 bases in between. Written as DNA, the CDR3 is TGTGCCAGCAGTTACGGGACGCCCGGCGAAGGTACCGGGGAGCTGTTTTTT. Amino acid sequence: CASSYGTPGEGTGELFF.

In its sample, this clonotype was seen a few times. The V gene is TRBV7-3, the J gene TRBJ2-5, with 10 bases identical to TRBD1. V shed 5 bases, J shed 10 bases, and the junction held 13 bases outside the gene matches. The CDR3 runs to 15 residues. Germline V gene lookup returns CDR1 SGHTA and CDR2 FQGTGA. CDR3 bases: TGTGCCAGCAGCCCAACCCCGGCGACAGGGGGCAGCCAGTACTTC. This translates into CASSPTPATGGSQYF.

The table lists this clonotype with a few counts. V usage is TRBV20-1 and J usage is TRBJ2-1, with TRBD2 matching over 9 bases. CDR3 length: 15 amino acids. V dropped 5 bases and J dropped 7; count of bases not matched to a gene: 12. Germline CDR1 is DFQATT and CDR2 is SNEGSKA (reference sequence). This CDR3 reads CSAEAGTSFENEQFF. The CDR3 DNA reads as TGCAGTGCTGAAGCCGGGACTAGCTTTGAGAATGAGCAGTTCTTC.

As to this clonotype: No conserved phenylalanine or tryptophan is present at the end of the CDR3, so a read error is the likely explanation. This chain joins TRBV28 and TRBJ2-7; TRBD2 aligns across 11 bases. V shed 3 bases, J shed 7 bases, and the junction held 2 bases outside the gene matches. CDR1 and CDR2 (germline): MDHEN, SYDVKM. The CDR3 sequence is 13 residues long. In DNA form, the CDR3 reads TGTGCCAGCAGTTTTAGCGGGAGGGCAGAGCAGTACCTC. It codes for CASSFSGRAEQYL.

This clonotype was counted at least ten times. CDR3 nucleotide sequence: TGTGCCAGCAGTTTGCTAGCGGGAGCCAGAGATACGCAGTATTTT. Amino acids: CASSLLAGARDTQYF. The gene calls are TRBV12-3 or TRBV12-4 and TRBJ2-3; 10 bases are shared with TRBD2. V was pared by 3 bases and J by 5 bases, with 5 bases of the junction left unmatched. The CDR3 consists of 15 residues.

This clonotype was recorded a few times. This chain joins TRBV20-1 and TRBJ2-1; D gene uncertain. The CDR3 totals 12 residues. The V and J ends lost 8 bases and 6 bases respectively, with 14 bases between them. Germline lookup yields CDR1 DFQATT and CDR2 SNEGSKA (reference sequence). CDR3 nucleotides: TGCAGTCTCATGGGCAAACCCAATGAGCAGTTCTTC. Protein: CSLMGKPNEQFF.